The rows below give T cell receptor beta chains drawn from one sample of a study of T cell changes during pregnancy in multiple sclerosis. Measured with immunoSEQ multiplex PCR; TCRdb has only the in-frame clones, and not every one. The data show tens of thousands of clones, about 89% seen once. Sequenced material: CD4+ T cells from peripheral blood mononuclear cells, taken before pregnancy. These receptors originate from a female donor with multiple sclerosis, enrolled in a pregnancy study. The conserved cysteine and the conserved F or W are not part of the CDR3 here. The order of the fields is CDR3 length, V gene, J gene, CDR3 protein.

len: 11
v_gene: TRBV5-4
j_gene: TRBJ2-3
CDR3aa: ASSLGRSDTQY

len: 16
v_gene: TRBV13
j_gene: TRBJ2-6
CDR3aa: ASSPTNRGHSGANVLT

len: 13
v_gene: TRBV6-6
j_gene: TRBJ2-7
CDR3aa: ASSYGTGFSYEQY

len: 12
v_gene: TRBV2
j_gene: TRBJ2-7
CDR3aa: ASSEAGQFYEQY

len: 11
v_gene: TRBV29-1
j_gene: TRBJ2-1
CDR3aa: SVIAGKPNEQF

len: 15
v_gene: TRBV5-4
j_gene: TRBJ2-5
CDR3aa: ASTARTGSGRIQTQY

len: 14
v_gene: TRBV18
j_gene: TRBJ2-1
CDR3aa: ASSPQPGQIYNEQF

len: 11
v_gene: TRBV29-1
j_gene: TRBJ1-2
CDR3aa: SVRGLANYGYT

len: 14
v_gene: TRBV9
j_gene: TRBJ2-1
CDR3aa: ASTRGAQGSYNEQF

len: 12
v_gene: TRBV2
j_gene: TRBJ2-2
CDR3aa: ASMADANTGELF

len: 18
v_gene: TRBV28
j_gene: TRBJ2-3
CDR3aa: ASSSTTRLAGGNSRDTQY

len: 14
v_gene: TRBV19
j_gene: TRBJ2-7
CDR3aa: ASSPWRGGTSYEQY

len: 12
v_gene: TRBV11-2
j_gene: TRBJ1-1
CDR3aa: ASSLQGKNTEAF

len: 12
v_gene: TRBV5-1
j_gene: TRBJ2-7
CDR3aa: ASSSPGLSHEQY

len: 16
v_gene: TRBV1
j_gene: TRBJ2-7
CDR3aa: TSSPTRGVQGLQYEQY

len: 15
v_gene: TRBV4-2
j_gene: TRBJ2-1
CDR3aa: ASSQAALAGAYNEQF

len: 12
v_gene: TRBV2
j_gene: TRBJ1-5
CDR3aa: ASKEGGQGKPQH

len: 13
v_gene: TRBV5-7
j_gene: TRBJ2-3
CDR3aa: ASSLSGQYTDTQY

len: 15
v_gene: TRBV5-4
j_gene: TRBJ1-6
CDR3aa: ASSLAGTGGYNSPLH

len: 13
v_gene: TRBV7-2
j_gene: TRBJ1-5
CDR3aa: ASSPGGSSNQPQH

len: 18
v_gene: TRBV4-1
j_gene: TRBJ2-5
CDR3aa: ASSQEGHPTSGGYQETQY

len: 14
v_gene: TRBV7-2
j_gene: TRBJ2-1
CDR3aa: ASSSPGTQNYNEQF

len: 13
v_gene: TRBV27
j_gene: TRBJ2-7
CDR3aa: ASRPMTGGSYEQY

len: 12
v_gene: TRBV19
j_gene: TRBJ2-7
CDR3aa: ASRASGSINEQY

len: 13
v_gene: TRBV5-1
j_gene: TRBJ2-1
CDR3aa: ASSRTSGSYNEQF